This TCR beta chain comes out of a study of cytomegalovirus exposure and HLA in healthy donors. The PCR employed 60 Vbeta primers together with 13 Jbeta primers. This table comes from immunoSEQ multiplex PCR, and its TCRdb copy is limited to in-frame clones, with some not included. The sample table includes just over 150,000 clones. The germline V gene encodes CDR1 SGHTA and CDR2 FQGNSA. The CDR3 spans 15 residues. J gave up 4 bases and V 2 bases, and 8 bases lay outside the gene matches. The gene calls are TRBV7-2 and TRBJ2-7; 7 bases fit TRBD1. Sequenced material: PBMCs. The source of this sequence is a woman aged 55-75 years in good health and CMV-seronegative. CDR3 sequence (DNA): TGTGCCAGCAGCTTAAGAGGCAGGGGGTTGTACGAGCAGTACTTC. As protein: CASSLRGRGLYEQYF.